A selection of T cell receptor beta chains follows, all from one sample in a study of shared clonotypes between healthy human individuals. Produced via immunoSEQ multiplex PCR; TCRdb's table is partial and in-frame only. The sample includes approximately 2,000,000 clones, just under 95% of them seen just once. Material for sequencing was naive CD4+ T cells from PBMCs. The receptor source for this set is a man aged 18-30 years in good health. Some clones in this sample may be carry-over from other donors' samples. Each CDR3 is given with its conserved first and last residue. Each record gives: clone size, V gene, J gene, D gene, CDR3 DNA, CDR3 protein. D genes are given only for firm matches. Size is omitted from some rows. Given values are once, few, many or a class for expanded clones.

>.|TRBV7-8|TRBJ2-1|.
TGTGCCAGCAGTCGGGTCCCAGGTGAGCAGTTCTTC
CASSRVPGEQFF
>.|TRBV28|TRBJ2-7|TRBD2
TGTGCCAGCATAGAGGGAGGGTCCTACGAGCAGTACTTC
CASIEGGSYEQYF
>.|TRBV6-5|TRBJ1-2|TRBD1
TGTGCCAGCATCGCCCCGGGACAGGAGGGCTACACCTTC
CASIAPGQEGYTF
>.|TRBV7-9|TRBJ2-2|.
TGTGCCAGCAGCTTATACGTCGGTATCAACACCGGGGAGCTGTTTTTT
CASSLYVGINTGELFF
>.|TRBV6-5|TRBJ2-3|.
TGTGCCAGCAGGTTGTTCCTAGCGTCCACAGATACGCAGTATTTT
CASRLFLASTDTQYF
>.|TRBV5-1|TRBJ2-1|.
TGCGCCAGCAGCTTACCGGCGGGCAGAAACGTTAATGAGCAGTTCTTC
CASSLPAGRNVNEQFF
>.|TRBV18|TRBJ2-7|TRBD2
TGTGCCAGCTCACCGGGGGGGACTAGCGGGGGACCCGAGCAGTACTTC
CASSPGGTSGGPEQYF
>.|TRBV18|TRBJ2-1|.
TGTGCCAGCTCACCAGGCCAAACATTTGAGCAGTTCTTC
CASSPGQTFEQFF
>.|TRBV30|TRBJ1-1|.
TGTGCCTGGAGTCAGAACATCGTGGACACTGAAGCTTTCTTT
CAWSQNIVDTEAFF
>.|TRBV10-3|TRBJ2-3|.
TGTGCCATCAGCGTGGGTGAGGACGCAGATACGCAGTATTTT
CAISVGEDADTQYF
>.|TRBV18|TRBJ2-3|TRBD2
TGTGCCAGCTCACCCCTAGCTAGCGGGGGGACTACGCAGTATTTT
CASSPLASGGTTQYF
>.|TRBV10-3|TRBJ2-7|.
TGTGCCATCAGTGGGGTGGGGCACGAGCAGTACTTC
CAISGVGHEQYF
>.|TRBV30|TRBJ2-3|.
TGTGCCTGGATGGGGACGGATACGCAGTATTTT
CAWMGTDTQYF
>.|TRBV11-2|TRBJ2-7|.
TGTGCCAGCAGCTTAGCGCGAAGGTTGCACACCCTGGAGCAGTACTTC
CASSLARRLHTLEQYF
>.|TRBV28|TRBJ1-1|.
TGTGCCAGCAGACTCACAGGGTCCACTGAAGCTTTCTTT
CASRLTGSTEAFF
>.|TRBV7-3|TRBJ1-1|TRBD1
TGTGCCAGCAGCCGGACAGGAATGAACACTGAAGCTTTCTTT
CASSRTGMNTEAFF
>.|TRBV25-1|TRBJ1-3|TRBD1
TGTGCCAGCAGTGAGGGGACAGGACGTAACACCATATATTTT
CASSEGTGRNTIYF
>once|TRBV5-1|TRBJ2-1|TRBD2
TGCGCCAGCCGATTTCAGGGGCGACTAGCGGACAATGAGCAGTTCTTC
CASRFQGRLADNEQFF
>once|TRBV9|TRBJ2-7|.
TGTGCCAGCAGCGTAAAGGCAGGTACCTACGAGCAGTACTTC
CASSVKAGTYEQYF
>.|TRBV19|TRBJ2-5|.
TGTGCCAGTAGCTCCACGGCGGCCATTCGAGAGACCCAGTACTTC
CASSSTAAIRETQYF
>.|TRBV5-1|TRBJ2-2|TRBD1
TGCGCCAGCAGGGAGACAGGGGGGAACACCGGGGAGCTGTTTTTT
CASRETGGNTGELFF
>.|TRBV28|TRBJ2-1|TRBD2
TGTGCCAGCAGTCCGTCCTACGGGAGGGCCGATGAGCAGTTCTTC
CASSPSYGRADEQFF
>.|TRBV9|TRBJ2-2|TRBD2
TGTGCCAGCAGCGTAGGGCTAGCGGGAGTTACCGGGGAGCTGTTTTTT
CASSVGLAGVTGELFF
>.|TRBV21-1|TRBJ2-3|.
TGTGCCAGCAGCAAATGCGGGAGCAGTTACACAGATACGCAGTATTTT
CASSKCGSSYTDTQYF
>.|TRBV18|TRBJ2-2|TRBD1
TGTGCCAGCTCCGCCGGGACAGGGAGCGCCGGGGAGCTGTTTTTT
CASSAGTGSAGELFF
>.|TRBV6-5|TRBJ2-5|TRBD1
TGTGCCAGCAGTTTCCTGGACAGGGGGGAGACCCAGTACTTC
CASSFLDRGETQYF
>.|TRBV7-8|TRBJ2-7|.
TGTGCCAGCAGCTCCAGGTGGACTCCTTACGAGCAGTACTTC
CASSSRWTPYEQYF
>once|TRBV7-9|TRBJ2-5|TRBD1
TGTGCCAGCAGCTTGTACGGGACAGCAGAGACCCAGTACTTC
CASSLYGTAETQYF
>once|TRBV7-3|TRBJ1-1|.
TGTGCCAGCAGCTTAGACAGGCCCGGCACTGAAGCTTTCTTT
CASSLDRPGTEAFF
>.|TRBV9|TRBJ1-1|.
TGTGCCAGCAGCGTTTTCCTGACAGACACTGAAGCTTTCTTT
CASSVFLTDTEAFF
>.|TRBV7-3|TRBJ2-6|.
TGTGCCAGCAGCTCCACTGGGGCCAACGTCCTGACTTTC
CASSSTGANVLTF
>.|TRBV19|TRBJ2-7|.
TGTGCCAGTAGTATGAGGCAGGGCCACGAGCAGTACTTC
CASSMRQGHEQYF
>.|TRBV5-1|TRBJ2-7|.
TGCGCCAGCAGCTTCGGGGGCAACGAGCAGTACTTC
CASSFGGNEQYF
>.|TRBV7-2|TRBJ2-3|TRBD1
TGTGCCAGCAGCTGGGCGGCAGGGGGAACAGATACGCAGTATTTT
CASSWAAGGTDTQYF
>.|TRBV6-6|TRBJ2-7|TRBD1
TGTGCCAGCAGACGACCGGGACAGACCTACGAGCAGTACTTC
CASRRPGQTYEQYF